The next 29 T cell receptor beta chains were all read from a single sample in a study of T cell repertoires in aging, cancer and after chemotherapy. Peripheral blood genomic DNA, not sorted cells or RNA, was the template. A mixed TRB-A/B primer pool amplified rearranged TRB by multiplex touch-down PCR. TCRdb analysed the multiplex PCR reads with MiXCR anew, one entry per CDR3 protein. The table lists 2,500 to 3,000 distinct CDR3 sequences, roughly 31% of them singletons, with approximately 9.1% in the top ten. Specimen: blood. These receptors originate from a human donor with a solid tumor.

The chain has TRBV5-4 and TRBJ2-2, with 7 bases lining up with TRBD2. V was clipped by 1 base and J by 1 base; unmatched bases: 4. CDR3 length: 16 amino acids. The germline V gene has CDR1 SGHNT and CDR2 YYREEE (reference sequence). CDR3 residues: CASSLLGGENTGELFF. CDR3 DNA sequence: TGTGCCAGCAGCTTGCTGGGGGGGGAGAACACCGGGGAGCTGTTTTTT.

In this sample, this clonotype is medium-sized. The CDR3 loop is CASSTTGLGFNEQFF. The CDR3 nucleotides read TGTGCCAGCAGCACCACAGGGTTGGGTTTCAATGAGCAGTTCTTC. V is TRBV6-5 and J is TRBJ2-1, with D possibly matching TRBD1 (6 bases). The CDR3 loop spans 15 amino acids. Trimming removed 6 bases from V and 6 bases from J, with 18 bases in between. Germline V gene sequence: CDR1 MNHEY, CDR2 SVGAGI.

The V and J genes are TRBV7-2 and TRBJ2-2; D may be TRBD2 (6 bases). V shed 7 bases and J shed 1 base, with 10 bases lying between them. The CDR3 covers 14 residues. Germline V gene lookup returns CDR1 SGHTA and CDR2 FQGNSA. CDR3 coding DNA: TGTGCCAGCACCCCAGCGGGGAACACCGGGGAGCTGTTTTTT. Its protein is CASTPAGNTGELFF.

By proportion, this clonotype is medium-sized (0.01 to 0.1%). The V and J genes are TRBV11-1 and TRBJ2-2, with D possibly being TRBD2 (5 bases). Per germline, CDR1 SGHAT and CDR2 FQDESV (reference sequence). The V end was cut by 2 bases, the J end by 3 bases, with 16 bases between. The CDR3 runs 17 residues. The CDR3 DNA is TGTGCCAGCAGCTTAACGGATCTAGCCTCCCACACCGGGGAGCTGTTTTTT. It encodes CASSLTDLASHTGELFF.

V and J are TRBV18 and TRBJ1-5; 7 nucleotides match TRBD1. The CDR3 covers 17 residues. From germline, CDR1 is KGHSH and CDR2 LQKENI. The junction had 9 bases not matched to a gene; V was cut back by 0 bases and J by 4 bases. CDR3: CASSPPNVGTANQPQHF. The CDR3 DNA sequence: TGTGCCAGCTCACCACCTAATGTAGGGACAGCTAATCAGCCCCAGCATTTT.

This clonotype was found a few times. The CDR3 sequence is CASSNGGSPYEQYF. The CDR3 coding sequence is TGTGCCAGCAGCAACGGGGGGAGCCCCTACGAGCAGTACTTC. V usage is TRBV7-9 and J usage is TRBJ2-7, with 7 bases identical to TRBD2. CDR3 length: 14 residues. V was pared by 5 bases and J by 2 bases, with 6 bases of the junction left unmatched. Germline loops: CDR1 SEHNR, CDR2 FQNEAQ (reference sequence).

This clonotype has a handful of counts. The chain recombines TRBV20-1 with TRBJ1-3, with D perhaps matching TRBD1 (5 bases). V was pared by 1 base and J by 0 bases, with 10 bases between. The CDR3 consists of 15 residues. Germline V gene lookup returns CDR1 DFQATT and CDR2 SNEGSKA (reference sequence). The CDR3, as DNA: TGCAGTGCTAGAGCTGACAGCTACTCTGGAAACACCATATATTTT. Translation: CSARADSYSGNTIYF.

A few counts support this clonotype. V gene TRBV6-6 combines with J gene TRBJ1-1; possible D gene TRBD1, 5 bases. Trimming left V 8 bases short and J 1 base short, with 20 bases between. The CDR3 spans 16 residues. Germline CDR1 and CDR2: MNHNY and SVGAGI (reference sequence). The CDR3 sequence is CASPRISGGENTEAFF. Written as DNA, the CDR3 is TGTGCCAGCCCCCGAATATCGGGGGGGGAGAACACTGAAGCTTTCTTT.

The rearrangement joins TRBV20-1 to TRBJ2-4; D unclear. V was cut by 0 bases and J by 3 bases, with 9 bases left in between. This CDR3 comprises 14 residues. Germline V gene sequence: CDR1 DFQATT, CDR2 SNEGSKA (reference sequence). The CDR3 region is CSARDTGGKNIQYF. Written as DNA, the CDR3 is TGCAGTGCTAGAGATACGGGTGGCAAAAACATTCAGTACTTC.

This clonotype has only a few counts. The rearrangement joins TRBV6-2 or TRBV6-3 to TRBJ1-5; perhaps TRBD1 as D (5 bases). The germline CDR1 and CDR2 sequences are MNHEY and SVGEGT. The V gene lost 6 bases and the J gene lost 5 bases, with 14 bases spanning the gap. The CDR3 is 14 amino acids. The CDR3 is CASRTVRGDQPQHF. DNA of the CDR3: TGTGCCAGCAGAACGGTACGGGGCGATCAGCCCCAGCATTTT.

In the case of this clonotype: A junction end diverges from the germline sequence, so it may reflect a read error. V usage is TRBV6-1 and J usage is TRBJ2-4; 9 positions match TRBD2. The CDR3 runs 17 residues. Per the germline V gene, CDR1 is MNHNS and CDR2 is SASEGT. This CDR3 is CANSEAAGGVAKNIQYF. CDR3 sequence (DNA): TGTGCCAACAGTGAAGCGGCGGGGGGGGTAGCCAAAAACATTCAGTACTTC.

By proportion, this clonotype is medium-sized (0.01 to 0.1%). This chain connects TRBV27 to TRBJ2-6; D possibly corresponds to TRBD2 (7 bases). CDR1 is MNHEY and CDR2 is SMNVEV in the germline V gene (reference sequence). V gave up 5 bases and J gave up 2 bases, with 13 bases separating them. This CDR3 contains 16 residues. This CDR3 is CASSPAGAAGANVLTF. The CDR3 nucleotides read TGTGCCAGCAGTCCCGCGGGGGCTGCTGGGGCCAACGTCCTGACTTTC.

This clonotype is classed as medium-sized. The CDR3 sequence: CASRTAQETQYF. In DNA, the CDR3 is TGTGCCAGCCGGACCGCTCAAGAGACCCAGTACTTC. This rearrangement joins TRBV27 to TRBJ2-5; D ambiguous. The V end was cut by 8 bases, the J end by 2 bases, with 9 bases between. CDR3 length equals 12 residues. The germline CDR1 and CDR2 sequences are MNHEY and SMNVEV (reference sequence).

Within the sample, this clonotype is medium-sized. The chain uses TRBV5-5 and TRBJ1-3; D ambiguous. The length of the CDR3 is 15 residues. The germline V gene has CDR1 SGHKS and CDR2 YYEKEE (reference sequence). Trimming stripped 7 bases from V and 3 bases from J, with 17 bases between. CDR3 in DNA: TGTGCCAGCGGAAGGATGGGAGATCTTGGAAACACCATATATTTT. Its translation: CASGRMGDLGNTIYF.

Relative to its sample, this clonotype is medium-sized. V and J are TRBV10-3 and TRBJ2-2; maybe TRBD1 (5 bases). The CDR3 totals 14 residues. Germline CDR1 reads ENHRY; CDR2 reads SYGVKD. Trimming took 10 bases from V and 0 from J, leaving 12 bases between them. The CDR3 here is CATKDTSNTGELFF. CDR3 in DNA: TGTGCCACCAAGGACACCTCGAACACCGGGGAGCTGTTTTTT.

This clonotype is deemed medium-sized. This sequence joins TRBV12-3 or TRBV12-4 and TRBJ2-4; no reliable D call. The CDR3 totals 12 residues. The germline V and J ends were trimmed by 6 bases and 7 bases, with 10 bases remaining between them. Here the CDR3 DNA reads TGTGCCAGCAGCTTCTCAAGGAACATTCAGTACTTC. It translates to CASSFSRNIQYF.

Concerning this clonotype itself: Germline is not matched at one junction end, which may reflect a read error. J is TRBJ2-7 and V is TRBV5-6, with 13 bases lining up with TRBD2. Germline V gene sequence: CDR1 SGHDT, CDR2 YYEEEE. CDR3 length: 16 residues. CDR3 bases: TGCGCCAGCAGCCATTCGACTAGCGGGAGGCCCGACGAGCAGTACTTC. Its translation: CASSHSTSGRPDEQYF.

The count of this clonotype is one. The chain couples TRBV11-2 to TRBJ2-7; perhaps TRBD1 as D (6 bases). V gave up 5 bases and J gave up 0 bases, with 14 bases separating them. This CDR3 region has 15 residues. Germline CDR1 is SGHAT and CDR2 is FQNNGV. CDR3 DNA: TGTGCCAGCAGCCGGGAACAGGGTTTCTCCTACGAGCAGTACTTC. It codes for CASSREQGFSYEQYF.

By share of the sample, this clonotype is medium-sized (0.01 to 0.1%). The chain joins TRBV19 to TRBJ1-4; D is unresolved. CDR3 size: 12 residues. The germline V gene encodes CDR1 LNHDA and CDR2 SQIVND (reference sequence). The V gene lost 5 bases and the J gene lost 6 bases, with 7 bases spanning the gap. The CDR3, as DNA: TGTGCCAGTAGTGGTGGGTATGAAAAACTGTTTTTT. Its translation: CASSGGYEKLFF.

This rearrangement joins TRBV30 to TRBJ1-2, with 10 bases aligning to TRBD1. CDR3 length: 15 residues. Unmatched junction bases numbered 8, after V lost 2 bases and J lost 5 bases. The germline CDR1 and CDR2 sequences are GTSNPN and SVGIG (reference sequence). The CDR3 sequence: CAWSPRQGARYGYTF. CDR3 DNA: TGTGCCTGGAGTCCTCGACAGGGGGCGAGGTATGGCTACACCTTC.

This clonotype is deemed medium-sized (0.01 to 0.1%). V and J are TRBV6-2 or TRBV6-3 and TRBJ2-2, with a weak D call TRBD2 (5 bases). Germline CDR1 MNHEY, CDR2 SVGEGT. V dropped 7 bases and J dropped 1 base, with 10 bases sitting between them. The CDR3 is 14 residues long. The CDR3 sequence: CASNNGKNTGELFF. CDR3 in DNA: TGTGCCAGCAATAACGGGAAGAACACCGGGGAGCTGTTTTTT.

Sample share makes this clonotype large. V is TRBV29-1 and J is TRBJ2-3; no clear D. Germline CDR1 SQVTM, CDR2 ANQGSEA. The CDR3 covers 11 residues. Trimming left V 3 bases short and J 6 bases short, with 7 bases between. CDR3 DNA: TGCAGCGTTGAGCGTCCCGATACGCAGTATTTT. Protein sequence: CSVERPDTQYF.

This clonotype appeared a single time. An end of the junction does not agree with germline; a read error may underlie this. Here the CDR3 reads CASNGPLRGLYGQYF. The CDR3 DNA reads TGTGCCAGCAATGGACCCTTAAGGGGTCTCTACGGGCAGTACTTC. J is TRBJ2-7 and V is TRBV6-2 or TRBV6-3, with D possibly being TRBD1 (5 bases). Germline CDR1 is MNHEY and CDR2 is SVGEGT. The CDR3 is 15 residues long.

The chain combines TRBV21-1 with TRBJ2-3. TRBV21-1 is noted as a pseudogene. This CDR3 has 11 residues. The CDR3 protein is CASSKVDTQYF. The CDR3 DNA follows: TGTGCCAGCAGCAAAGTAGATACGCAGTATTTT.

The rearrangement uses TRBV14 and TRBJ2-1; 8 bases agree with TRBD1. The CDR3 is made up of 17 amino acids. The V segment lost 6 bases and the J segment 2 bases; nucleotides outside the gene matches: 12. Germline V gives CDR1 SGHDN, CDR2 FVKESK. The CDR3 DNA follows: TGTGCCAGCAGGGGGACAGGAGAGGGGACCACCTACAATGAGCAGTTCTTC. Translation: CASRGTGEGTTYNEQFF. The full variable domain, with the rest looked up from reference TRBV14 and TRBJ2-1, is EAGVTQFPSHSVIEKGQTVTLRCDPISGHDNLYWYRRVMGKEIKFLLHFVKESKQDESGMPNNRFLAERTGGTYSTLKVQPAELEDSGVYFCASRGTGEGTTYNEQFFGPGTRLTVL.

This clonotype was observed a handful of times. The rearrangement links TRBV7-6 to TRBJ1-1; D might be TRBD1 (6 bases). The germline gives CDR1 SGHVS, CDR2 FNYEAQ. V lost 5 bases and J lost 0, with 10 bases in between. This CDR3 is 14 amino acids long. This chain's CDR3 is CASSPGAVNTEAFF. The CDR3 nucleotides are TGTGCCAGCAGCCCAGGGGCAGTGAACACTGAAGCTTTCTTT.

This clonotype was found a few times. The chain links TRBV13 to TRBJ2-3; 9 bases align to TRBD2. The length of the CDR3 is 16 residues. Germline V gene data show CDR1 as PRHDT and CDR2 as FYEKMQ (reference sequence). The V and J ends lost 1 base and 11 bases, in that order; junction bases with no gene match: 13. The CDR3 protein is CASSLEPGRLAAGQYF. DNA of the CDR3: TGTGCCAGCAGCTTAGAACCTGGGAGACTAGCGGCGGGGCAGTATTTT.

The chain links TRBV6-2 or TRBV6-3 to TRBJ2-3, with TRBD2 matching 8 bases. This CDR3 contains 15 residues. V trimming: 2 bases; J trimming: 0 bases; junction bases outside the gene matches: 1. Germline V lookup: CDR1 MNHEY, CDR2 SVGEGT. The CDR3, as DNA: TGTGCCAGCAGTTACACTAGCGGTAGCACAGATACGCAGTATTTT. Translation: CASSYTSGSTDTQYF.

This clonotype counts as medium-sized. This chain links TRBV6-5 with TRBJ2-3; D unclear. The CDR3 sequence is 15 residues long. V lost 5 bases and J lost 0, with 12 bases in between. CDR1 is MNHEY and CDR2 is SVGAGI in the germline V gene. The CDR3 is CASSERRSSTDTQYF. In DNA form, the CDR3 reads TGTGCCAGCAGTGAAAGGCGGTCGAGCACAGATACGCAGTATTTT.